The clone carrying this T cell receptor beta chain was observed once. This sample is drawn from a study of blood T cell repertoires in COVID-19. Background on the study: PBMCs, B-cell-depleted T cells, or T cells provided the cDNA or gDNA that made up the material.

All recovered Cohort 3 donors got two negative PCRs, got clearance, or saw symptom resolution. Original processing methods: The authors estimated nucleated cell counts from reference gene primer amplification. Sequenced by immunoSEQ multiplex PCR; TCRdb stores in-frame clones only, minus some. V and J calls and clone size are as listed in that table; D and trimming were resolved from the DNA. The table lists 250,000 or so clones, approximately 86% of them singletons. Per germline, CDR1 SNHLY and CDR2 FYNNEI. The CDR3 has 13 amino acids. Trimming shortened V by 9 bases and J by 5 bases, and 13 bases separated the two germline ends.

The clonotype comes from a woman between 18 and 30 years old who had recovered from COVID-19. Material: PBMCs or T cells enriched from blood (not recorded which). The chain has TRBV2 and TRBJ2-2; D is possibly TRBD2 (6 bases). The CDR3 region has the DNA TGTGCCAGGCGGGACCAAGGGACCGGGGAGCTGTTTTTT. Its translation: CARRDQGTGELFF.